This T cell receptor (beta chain) was identified during a study of beta chain features in type 1 diabetes. Study-wide results and limits: Diminished insertions and augmented deletions at VDJ junctions characterized type 1 diabetes patients.

The whole isolated RNA underwent reverse transcription, so sequencing captured expressed TCRB transcripts. Some 3.3 million reads was the average for naive, central memory and regulatory T cell samples. TCRdb's copy holds only in-frame clones and misses some; the assay was immunoSEQ multiplex PCR. Of 400,000 to 450,000 clones in the sample, approximately 15% were seen once. This clone has a handful of counts. Its antigen is as yet unknown. The sequence came from a man aged 30 to 45 in good health. The sample comprised naive CD4+ T cells from blood.

The CDR3 DNA reads TGCGCCAGCAGCCACGCCGGGACAGGAAACACTGAAGCTTTCTTT. Encoded protein: CASSHAGTGNTEAFF. The chain couples TRBV4-3 to TRBJ1-1, with 8 positions matching TRBD1. The CDR3 extends over 15 amino acids. In germline, CDR1 is LGHNA, CDR2 YSLEER. The J segment lost 2 bases and the V segment lost 3 bases, leaving 5 bases of the junction unmatched.